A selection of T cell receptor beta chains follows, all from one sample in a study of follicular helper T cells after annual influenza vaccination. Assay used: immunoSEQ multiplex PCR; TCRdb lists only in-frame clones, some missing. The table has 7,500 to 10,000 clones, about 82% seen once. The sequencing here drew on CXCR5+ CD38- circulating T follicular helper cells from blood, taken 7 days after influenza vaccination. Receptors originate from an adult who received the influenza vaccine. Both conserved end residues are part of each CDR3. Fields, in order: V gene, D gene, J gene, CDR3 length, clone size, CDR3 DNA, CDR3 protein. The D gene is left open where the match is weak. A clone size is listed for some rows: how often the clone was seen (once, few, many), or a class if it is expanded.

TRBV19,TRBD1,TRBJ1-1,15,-,TGTGCCAGCCAAGGGACAGAGCTAAAGAACACTGAAGCTTTCTTT,CASQGTELKNTEAFF
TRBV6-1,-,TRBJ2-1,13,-,TGTGCCAGCACCCCGGACAGAGACAATGAGCAGTTCTTC,CASTPDRDNEQFF
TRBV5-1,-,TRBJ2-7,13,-,TGCGCCAGCAGCTTGGTGGGGGCGCACGAGCAGTACTTC,CASSLVGAHEQYF
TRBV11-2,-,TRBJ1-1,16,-,TGTGCCAGCAGCTTAGTGTCCGGCCCGGGGCACACTGAAGCTTTCTTT,CASSLVSGPGHTEAFF
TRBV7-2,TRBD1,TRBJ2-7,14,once,TGTGCCAGCAGCCGCGGGACAGGGCCCTACGAGCAGTACTTC,CASSRGTGPYEQYF
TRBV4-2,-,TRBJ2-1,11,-,TGTGCCAGCAGCCAATTCACGGAGCAGTTCTTC,CASSQFTEQFF
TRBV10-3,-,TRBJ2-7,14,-,TGTGCCATCAGGAGGACAGCCGAGGGGTACGAGCAGTACTTC,CAIRRTAEGYEQYF
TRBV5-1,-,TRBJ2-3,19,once,TGCGCCAGCAGCTTAATCGGTTGGTCGGGGGGCCGTAGCACAGATACGCAGTATTTT,CASSLIGWSGGRSTDTQYF
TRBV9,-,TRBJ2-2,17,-,TGTGCCAGCAGCGTAGGTGGTGGGAGCGCGAACACCGGGGAGCTGTTTTTT,CASSVGGGSANTGELFF
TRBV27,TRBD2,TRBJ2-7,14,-,TGTGCCAGCAGTTTCGGGGGGTCCTCCTACGAGCAGTACTTC,CASSFGGSSYEQYF
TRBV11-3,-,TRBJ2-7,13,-,TGTGCCAGCAGCTTTGCTAGCGCCGGGGAGCAGTACTTC,CASSFASAGEQYF
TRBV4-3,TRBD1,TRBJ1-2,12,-,TGCGCCAGCCGACAGGGGGCGGGAGGCTACACCTTC,CASRQGAGGYTF
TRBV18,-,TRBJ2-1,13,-,TGTGCCAGCTCACCTGGAGGGGCCAATGAGCAGTTCTTC,CASSPGGANEQFF
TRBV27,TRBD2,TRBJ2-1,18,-,TGTGCCAGCAGTTTATTGCCCGGGACTAGCGGGAGGGCCAATGAGCAGTTCTTC,CASSLLPGTSGRANEQFF
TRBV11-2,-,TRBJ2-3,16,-,TGTGCCAGCAGCTTACGGCCCCCGGGAGCCTTAGATACGCAGTATTTT,CASSLRPPGALDTQYF
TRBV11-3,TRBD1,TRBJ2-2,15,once,TGTGCCAGCAGCCCCGGACAGGGGAACACCGGGGAGCTGTTTTTT,CASSPGQGNTGELFF
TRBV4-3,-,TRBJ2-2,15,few,TGCGCCAGCAGCCAAGGCCCAGGGTATAGCGGGGAGCTGTTTTTT,CASSQGPGYSGELFF
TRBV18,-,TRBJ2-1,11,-,TGTGCCAGCTCACCAAGTACTGAGCAGTTCTTC,CASSPSTEQFF
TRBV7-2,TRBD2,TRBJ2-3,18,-,TGTGCCAGCAGCACCGCCCGGACTAGCGGGGGGCTTGCAGATACGCAGTATTTT,CASSTARTSGGLADTQYF
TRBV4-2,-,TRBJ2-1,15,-,TGTGCCAGCAGCCCTTATGGGAGCTCCTACAATGAGCAGTTCTTC,CASSPYGSSYNEQFF
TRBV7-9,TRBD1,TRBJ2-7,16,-,TGTGCCAGCAGCTTAGATCCGGGACAGGGCTCCTACGAGCAGTACTTC,CASSLDPGQGSYEQYF
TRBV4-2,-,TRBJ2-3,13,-,TGTGCCAGCAGCCAGGAGTACACAGATACGCAGTATTTT,CASSQEYTDTQYF